This paragraph covers one T cell receptor (beta chain) sequence. The data originate from a study of cytomegalovirus exposure and HLA in healthy donors. This CDR3 spans 16 amino acids. Losses at the gene ends were 2 bases for V and 4 bases for J; bases not matched to a gene: 10. CDR1 and CDR2 (germline): MNHEY, SMNVEV (reference sequence). Both 60 Vbeta primers and 13 Jbeta primers went into the PCR. Assay: immunoSEQ multiplex PCR; the TCRdb copy retains only in-frame clones and omits some. This repertoire shows around 150,000 clones, around 76% found once; its top ten account for over 2%. The sequence was collected from a female donor in good health and CMV-seronegative. The sample was PBMCs. The J gene is TRBJ2-5, the V gene TRBV27; TRBD2 matches 7 bases. CDR3 sequence reads: CASSLGPASGIETQYF. The CDR3 DNA is TGTGCCAGCAGTTTAGGCCCCGCTAGCGGAATAGAGACCCAGTACTTC.